This record covers a single TCR beta chain. As handled by the study authors: Estimation of nucleated cell counts relied on the amplification of reference gene primers. Produced via immunoSEQ multiplex PCR; TCRdb's table is partial and in-frame only. V, J and clone size were drawn from that table, and D and trimming were deduced from the DNA. The profile shows some 350,000 clones, roughly 90% of them singletons. This sample was included in a study of blood T cell repertoires in COVID-19. Overall study context: From T cells, B-cell-depleted T cells, or PBMCs came the material, which was cDNA or gDNA.

Trimming shortened V by 6 bases and J by 11 bases, and 11 bases separated the two germline ends. In germline, CDR1 is WSHSY, CDR2 SAAADI. The CDR3 spans 11 residues. The V gene is TRBV10-2, the J gene TRBJ2-1; perhaps TRBD2 as D (5 bases). The TCR was taken from a woman between 65 and 79 years old with COVID-19, enrolled during active disease. Sequences were obtained from peripheral blood. Here the CDR3 reads CASRYGVKQFF. The CDR3 coding sequence is TGCGCCAGCAGGTACGGGGTTAAGCAGTTCTTC.